This T cell receptor beta chain was recorded in a study of response to subunit inactivated influenza vaccine. TCRdb redid the calling of the RT-PCR reads with MiXCR, one entry per CDR3 protein. Of 250,000 to 350,000 distinct CDR3 sequences listed, approximately 23% were seen once; the top ten hold under 13%. Study observations and caveats: It was the authors' suggestion that each seasonal influenza vaccination recruits few new T cells.

This clonotype was recorded a few times. Antigen specificity is unknown. In germline, CDR1 is DFQATT, CDR2 SNEGSKA (reference sequence). This CDR3 region has 13 residues. Germline trimming cut 5 bases from V and 6 bases from J; bases unmatched to any gene: 7. Source: PBMCs from blood, taken about 20 months after vaccination. V and J are TRBV20-1 and TRBJ1-5, with 7 positions matching TRBD1. The receptor was isolated from a man between 50 and 69 years old who received an inactivated influenza vaccine. The CDR3 protein is CSAGQAIFQPQHF. In DNA, the CDR3 is TGCAGTGCTGGACAGGCTATCTTTCAGCCCCAGCATTTT.